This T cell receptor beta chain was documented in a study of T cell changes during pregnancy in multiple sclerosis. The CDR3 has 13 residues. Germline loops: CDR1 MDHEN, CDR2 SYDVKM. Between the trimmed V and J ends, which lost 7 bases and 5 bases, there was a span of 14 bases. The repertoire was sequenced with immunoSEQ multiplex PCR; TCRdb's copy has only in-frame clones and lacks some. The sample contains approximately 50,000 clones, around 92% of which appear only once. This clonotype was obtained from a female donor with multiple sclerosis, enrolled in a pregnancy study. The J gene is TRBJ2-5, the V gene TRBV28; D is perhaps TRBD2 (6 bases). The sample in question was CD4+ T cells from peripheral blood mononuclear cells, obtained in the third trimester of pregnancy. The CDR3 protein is CASTTGGKETQYF. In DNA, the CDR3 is TGTGCCAGCACCACCGGAGGGAAGGAGACCCAGTACTTC. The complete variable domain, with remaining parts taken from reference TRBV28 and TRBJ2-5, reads DVKVTQSSRYLVKRTGEKVFLECVQDMDHENMFWYRQDPGLGLRLIYFSYDVKMKEKGDIPEGYSVSREKKERFSLILESASTNQTSMYLCASTTGGKETQYFGPGTRLLVL.